These T cell receptor beta chains were read from a single sample in a study of human T cells and chemical hapten exposure. TCRdb independently ran MiXCR on the RACE reads; one entry per CDR3 protein. Here the sample spans tens of thousands of distinct CDR3 sequences, approximately 3.4% being singletons. The sequencing here drew on whole blood, taken in connection with sensitization to the hapten diphenylcyclopropenone (DPC). These receptors all stem from a man aged 35 to 55 with alopecia areata. Some clones in this sample may be carry-over from other donors' samples. The CDR3 runs from the conserved cysteine through the conserved F or W. Each record gives: CDR3 protein, CDR3 DNA, clone size, J gene, V gene, D gene. The D gene is left open where the match is weak. The size of a clone is reported for some rows only, either as once, few or many, or as a class for expanded clones.

CDR3: CASSSRQGSSTEAFF; DNA: TGTGCCAGCAGCTCCCGACAGGGATCGAGCACTGAAGCTTTCTTT; size: many; J: TRBJ1-1; V: TRBV7-8; D: TRBD1
CDR3: CASSGGVHEQFF; DNA: TGTGCCAGCAGCGGGGGAGTGCATGAGCAGTTCTTC; size: many; J: TRBJ2-1; V: TRBV5-6; D: -
CDR3: CASSPYLAAARQETQYF; DNA: TGTGCCAGCAGCCCATATTTAGCGGCGGCCCGCCAAGAGACCCAGTACTTC; size: many; J: TRBJ2-5; V: TRBV7-2; D: -
CDR3: CASRVSGSPDEQFF; DNA: TGTGCCAGTAGGGTTAGCGGGAGCCCAGATGAGCAGTTCTTC; size: many; J: TRBJ2-1; V: TRBV19; D: TRBD2
CDR3: CASSLGGLGDTQYF; DNA: TGTGCCAGCAGCTTAGGAGGACTTGGAGATACGCAGTATTTT; size: many; J: TRBJ2-3; V: TRBV7-9; D: -
CDR3: CASSLDRASTDTQYF; DNA: TGTGCCAGCAGCTTGGACAGGGCTAGCACAGATACGCAGTATTTT; size: many; J: TRBJ2-3; V: TRBV7-9; D: TRBD1
CDR3: CASSVVQVNQPQHF; DNA: TGTGCCAGCAGCGTAGTTCAGGTCAATCAGCCCCAGCATTTT; size: many; J: TRBJ1-5; V: TRBV9; D: -
CDR3: CASSLILPNSPLHF; DNA: TGTGCCAGCAGCTTAATCCTGCCGAATTCACCCCTCCACTTT; size: -; J: TRBJ1-6; V: TRBV7-9; D: -
CDR3: CASSGTGGTRNSPLHF; DNA: TGTGCCAGCAGCGGGACAGGGGGTACGAGGAATTCACCCCTCCACTTT; size: many; J: TRBJ1-6; V: TRBV5-4; D: TRBD1
CDR3: CASSLLEADIRMSEAFF; DNA: TGTGCCAGCAGCTTACTGGAGGCAGATATACGAATGAGTGAAGCTTTCTTT; size: -; J: TRBJ1-1; V: TRBV7-8; D: -
CDR3: CASSAPGQGARTEAFF; DNA: TGTGCCAGCAGCGCCCCGGGACAGGGGGCTAGAACTGAAGCTTTCTTT; size: -; J: TRBJ1-1; V: TRBV7-9; D: TRBD1
CDR3: CASSTHKASEQETQYF; DNA: TGTGCCAGCAGTACCCATAAGGCTAGCGAACAAGAGACCCAGTACTTC; size: many; J: TRBJ2-5; V: TRBV7-9; D: -
CDR3: CASGGGSSYNEQFF; DNA: TGTGCCAGCGGTGGGGGAAGCTCCTACAATGAGCAGTTCTTC; size: many; J: TRBJ2-1; V: TRBV27; D: -
CDR3: CASSRTLYEQYF; DNA: TGTGCCAGCAGTCGCACACTTTACGAGCAGTACTTC; size: many; J: TRBJ2-7; V: TRBV12-3/TRBV12-4; D: -
CDR3: CASSLQGTGQPQHF; DNA: TGTGCCAGCAGTTTACAGGGGACGGGCCAGCCCCAGCATTTT; size: few; J: TRBJ1-5; V: TRBV12-3/TRBV12-4; D: -
CDR3: CSARRDLNQPQHF; DNA: TGCAGTGCACGCCGGGACCTAAATCAGCCCCAGCATTTT; size: many; J: TRBJ1-5; V: TRBV20-1; D: -
CDR3: CASSATDGTIYF; DNA: TGTGCCAGCAGTGCTACCGATGGCACCATATATTTT; size: many; J: TRBJ1-3; V: TRBV25-1; D: -
CDR3: CASSPTGKNIQYF; DNA: TGTGCCAGCAGCCCGACAGGGAAAAACATTCAGTACTTC; size: many; J: TRBJ2-4; V: TRBV6-2/TRBV6-3; D: TRBD1
CDR3: CSVNTGSTDTQYF; DNA: TGCAGCGTGAACACGGGCTCCACAGATACGCAGTATTTT; size: many; J: TRBJ2-3; V: TRBV29-1; D: -
CDR3: CASSQDSRGRGSGYTF; DNA: TGTGCCAGCAGCCAAGATTCGAGGGGAAGGGGAAGTGGCTACACCTTC; size: many; J: TRBJ1-2; V: TRBV3-1; D: -
CDR3: CASSLSQGRGDSPLHF; DNA: TGTGCCAGCAGTTTATCGCAGGGGCGAGGGGATTCACCCCTCCACTTT; size: few; J: TRBJ1-6; V: TRBV27; D: -
CDR3: CASSSPGSLSPGELFF; DNA: TGTGCCAGCAGTTCGCCGGGATCTCTATCCCCCGGGGAGCTGTTTTTT; size: many; J: TRBJ2-2; V: TRBV12-3/TRBV12-4; D: -
CDR3: CSARDKRTRFFYEQYF; DNA: TGCAGTGCTAGAGATAAGCGGACCCGTTTTTTCTACGAGCAGTACTTC; size: many; J: TRBJ2-7; V: TRBV20-1; D: -
CDR3: CASSLGRGRVLNEQFF; DNA: TGTGCCAGCAGCTTAGGCCGCGGGAGAGTTCTTAATGAGCAGTTCTTC; size: many; J: TRBJ2-1; V: TRBV7-6; D: TRBD2
CDR3: CATRLEHTGELFF; DNA: TGTGCCACCAGACTGGAACACACCGGGGAGCTGTTTTTT; size: few; J: TRBJ2-2; V: TRBV5-4; D: -
CDR3: CASSARLASYNEQFF; DNA: TGTGCCAGCAGCGCCCGACTAGCCTCCTACAATGAGCAGTTCTTC; size: -; J: TRBJ2-1; V: TRBV11-2; D: TRBD2
CDR3: CASSLGLAVRLEQYF; DNA: TGTGCCAGCAGCCTCGGACTAGCGGTCCGCCTCGAGCAGTACTTC; size: many; J: TRBJ2-7; V: TRBV28; D: TRBD2
CDR3: CASSLTGLLDYTF; DNA: TGTGCCAGCAGCTTGACAGGCTTATTGGACTACACCTTC; size: many; J: TRBJ1-2; V: TRBV7-2; D: -
CDR3: CASSEGQVRATNQPQHF; DNA: TGTGCCAGCAGTGAGGGGCAGGTTAGGGCCACAAATCAGCCCCAGCATTTT; size: many; J: TRBJ1-5; V: TRBV6-1; D: -
CDR3: CASSPTSGSSEQFF; DNA: TGTGCCAGCAGCCCGACTAGCGGGAGCAGTGAGCAGTTCTTC; size: many; J: TRBJ2-1; V: TRBV3-1; D: TRBD2
CDR3: CASSEVSSDQPQHF; DNA: TGTGCCAGCAGTGAAGTGTCTTCGGATCAGCCCCAGCATTTT; size: -; J: TRBJ1-5; V: TRBV6-1; D: -
CDR3: CASSILAGGGTDTQYF; DNA: TGTGCCAGCAGCATTTTAGCGGGAGGTGGCACAGATACGCAGTATTTT; size: many; J: TRBJ2-3; V: TRBV7-8; D: TRBD2
CDR3: CSGARGTGGRDEQFF; DNA: TGCAGCGGTGCCCGGGGGACAGGGGGCCGGGATGAGCAGTTCTTC; size: many; J: TRBJ2-1; V: TRBV29-1; D: TRBD1
CDR3: CASSVAGVYRGSGANVLTF; DNA: TGTGCCAGCAGCGTAGCTGGCGTATACCGGGGCTCTGGGGCCAACGTCCTGACTTTC; size: many; J: TRBJ2-6; V: TRBV9; D: -
CDR3: CASSSERDDSYEQYF; DNA: TGTGCCAGCAGTTCCGAGCGGGATGACTCCTACGAGCAGTACTTC; size: -; J: TRBJ2-7; V: TRBV9; D: TRBD2
CDR3: CSARVGTSGKNTQYF; DNA: TGCAGTGCTAGAGTTGGGACTAGCGGGAAGAATACGCAGTATTTT; size: many; J: TRBJ2-3; V: TRBV20-1; D: TRBD2
CDR3: CSARDIDSLNTGELFF; DNA: TGCAGTGCTAGAGACATCGACAGCCTGAACACCGGGGAGCTGTTTTTT; size: many; J: TRBJ2-2; V: TRBV20-1; D: -
CDR3: CASSSPGQGTFYEQYF; DNA: TGTGCCAGCAGTTCTCCGGGACAGGGGACCTTTTACGAGCAGTACTTC; size: many; J: TRBJ2-7; V: TRBV6-2/TRBV6-3; D: TRBD1
CDR3: CASSPTRDTQYF; DNA: TGTGCCAGCAGTCCTACTCGAGATACGCAGTATTTT; size: many; J: TRBJ2-3; V: TRBV6-6; D: -
CDR3: CASSPRSGEYEQYF; DNA: TGTGCCAGCAGCCCGAGATCAGGGGAATACGAGCAGTACTTC; size: many; J: TRBJ2-7; V: TRBV7-2; D: -
CDR3: CASSAGLAGSYEQYF; DNA: TGTGCCAGCAGTGCCGGACTAGCGGGGTCCTACGAGCAGTACTTC; size: medium-sized; J: TRBJ2-7; V: TRBV27; D: TRBD2
CDR3: CASSEEASYGGSYNEQFF; DNA: TGTGCCAGCAGTGAGGAAGCTTCTTACGGGGGCTCCTACAATGAGCAGTTCTTC; size: few; J: TRBJ2-1; V: TRBV6-1; D: -
CDR3: CASSPASSAGANVLTF; DNA: TGCGCCAGCAGCCCCGCTAGTTCGGCTGGGGCCAACGTCCTGACTTTC; size: many; J: TRBJ2-6; V: TRBV5-1; D: -
CDR3: CSARGGVLAKNIQYF; DNA: TGCAGTGCTAGAGGGGGAGTTCTAGCCAAAAACATTCAGTACTTC; size: many; J: TRBJ2-4; V: TRBV20-1; D: -
CDR3: CASSFNPRPDTGELFF; DNA: TGCGCCAGCAGCTTTAACCCGCGCCCAGACACCGGGGAGCTGTTTTTT; size: many; J: TRBJ2-2; V: TRBV5-1; D: -
CDR3: CASSSGQLATNEKLFF; DNA: TGTGCCAGCAGCTCCGGACAGCTTGCAACTAATGAAAAACTGTTTTTT; size: -; J: TRBJ1-4; V: TRBV12-3/TRBV12-4; D: -
CDR3: CASSLAGTGLRNTIYF; DNA: TGTGCCAGCAGTTTGGCAGGGACAGGGTTACGAAACACCATATATTTT; size: many; J: TRBJ1-3; V: TRBV12-3/TRBV12-4; D: TRBD1
CDR3: CASSSSSESTGELFF; DNA: TGTGCCAGCAGCTCCTCTAGCGAGAGCACCGGGGAGCTGTTTTTT; size: many; J: TRBJ2-2; V: TRBV7-9; D: -
CDR3: CASSQVKGSEQYF; DNA: TGTGCCAGCAGCCAAGTGAAAGGATCGGAGCAGTACTTC; size: -; J: TRBJ2-7; V: TRBV7-8; D: -
CDR3: CASSFRGGANLGTEAFF; DNA: TGTGCCAGCAGTTTTAGGGGGGGCGCGAATTTGGGGACTGAAGCTTTCTTT; size: many; J: TRBJ1-1; V: TRBV12-3/TRBV12-4; D: -
CDR3: CASSQTGGVADTQYF; DNA: TGTGCCAGCAGCCAGACAGGGGGAGTAGCAGATACGCAGTATTTT; size: many; J: TRBJ2-3; V: TRBV7-9; D: TRBD1
CDR3: CASSPSRREQFF; DNA: TGTGCCAGCAGTCCGTCACGTAGGGAGCAGTTCTTC; size: many; J: TRBJ2-1; V: TRBV28; D: -
CDR3: CASSEAGTGSGRGREQYF; DNA: TGTGCCAGCAGTGAAGCGGGAACTGGGAGCGGGAGAGGAAGGGAGCAGTACTTC; size: -; J: TRBJ2-7; V: TRBV6-1; D: TRBD2